The 25 T cell receptor beta chains below were found in one sample sequenced in a study of cytomegalovirus exposure and HLA in healthy donors (dated by TCRdb to 2016 to 2017). The library was built by means of the immunoSEQ multiplex PCR assay. For the multiplex PCR, a mixture combining 60 forward primers for TCR Vbeta segments and 13 reverse primers for TCR Jbeta segments was used. TCRdb stores this immuneACCESS table with in-frame sequences only. Part of the clones is absent; in the studies checked, under half of the shortfall reflects unresolved V genes, and no reason is known for the rest. A total of about 160,000 clones appear in this sample, about 75% of them only once. The top ten clonotypes cover approximately 0.89% of the sample. Sequencing was carried out using PBMCs. These receptors came from a woman aged 45-65 years in good health and CMV-seropositive.

The rearrangement uses TRBV7-3 and TRBJ1-2; 9 nucleotides agree with TRBD1. V lost 4 bases, J lost 2 bases, and 5 bases stayed unmatched. The CDR3 length is 15 residues. Per the germline V gene, CDR1 is SGHTA and CDR2 is FQGTGA. The CDR3 sequence is CASSSSGTGNYGYTF. CDR3 coding DNA: TGTGCCAGCAGCTCATCCGGGACAGGGAACTATGGCTACACCTTC.

This chain joins TRBV5-4 and TRBJ2-7, with D maybe TRBD1 (6 bases). The V end was cut by 1 base, the J end by 5 bases, with 13 bases between. Germline V lookup: CDR1 SGHNT, CDR2 YYREEE (reference sequence). The CDR3 has 14 residues. CDR3 in amino acids: CASSLPGRGNEQYF. In DNA, the CDR3 is TGTGCCAGCAGCTTGCCGGGCAGGGGAAACGAGCAGTACTTC.

The chain combines TRBV6-6 with TRBJ2-7; D is possibly TRBD1 (5 bases). CDR1 and CDR2 from the germline V gene are MNHNY and SVGAGI (reference sequence). The CDR3 loop spans 14 amino acids. The V and J ends lost 2 bases and 0 bases respectively, with 8 bases between them. CDR3: CASSYNQGSYEQYF. The CDR3 DNA reads TGTGCCAGCAGTTACAATCAGGGCTCCTACGAGCAGTACTTC.

This chain links TRBV4-2 with TRBJ2-3; TRBD1 might be the D (7 bases). Germline V gives CDR1 LGHNA, CDR2 YNFKEQ. The CDR3 has 17 residues. The germline V and J ends were trimmed by 4 bases and 5 bases, with 22 bases remaining between them. The CDR3 protein is CASSPGGLARLRDTQYF. The CDR3 DNA follows: TGTGCCAGCAGCCCAGGGGGTCTAGCGAGGCTCCGAGATACGCAGTATTTT.

The chain joins TRBV19 to TRBJ1-1; TRBD1 might be the D (5 bases). The germline V gene encodes CDR1 LNHDA and CDR2 SQIVND (reference sequence). The CDR3 sequence is 13 residues long. The ends were cut back, 4 bases at V and 5 bases at J, with 11 bases in the middle. CDR3 nucleotide sequence: TGTGCCAGTAGTAGCATCGGGGGGACTGAAGCTTTCTTT. Protein product: CASSSIGGTEAFF. The variable domain in full, with the rest retrieved from reference TRBV19 and TRBJ1-1, is DGGITQSPKYLFRKEGQNVTLSCEQNLNHDAMYWYRQDPGQGLRLIYYSQIVNDFQKGDIAEGYSVSREKKESFPLTVTSAQKNPTAFYLCASSSIGGTEAFFGQGTRLTVV.

This chain joins TRBV5-1 and TRBJ2-3; 9 bases fit TRBD1. The V gene end was trimmed by 0 bases and the J gene end by 2 bases; junction bases not matched to a gene: 10. CDR3 length: 18 residues. Germline V gives CDR1 SGHRS, CDR2 YFSETQ. CDR3 sequence (DNA): TGCGCCAGCAGCTTGGCCCTGGGGACAGGGAGCCTCACAGATACGCAGTATTTT. Translation gives CASSLALGTGSLTDTQYF.

The rearrangement links TRBV18 to TRBJ1-5; no definite D call. The germline gives CDR1 KGHSH, CDR2 LQKENI. Between the trimmed V and J ends, which lost 3 bases and 3 bases, there was a span of 9 bases. The CDR3 has 14 amino acids. The CDR3 loop reads CASSPSSANQPQHF. The CDR3 DNA is TGTGCCAGCTCACCCAGTTCTGCCAATCAGCCCCAGCATTTT.

The chain joins TRBV5-6 to TRBJ1-2; a weak D match, TRBD1 (6 bases). The V and J ends lost 0 bases and 7 bases respectively, with 13 bases between them. The germline V gene encodes CDR1 SGHDT and CDR2 YYEEEE. The CDR3 is 14 residues long. The CDR3 spells CASSLDMGAFGYTF. The CDR3 nucleotides are TGTGCCAGCAGCTTGGACATGGGGGCATTTGGCTACACCTTC.

This chain links TRBV5-6 with TRBJ1-6; D gene uncertain. This CDR3 has 14 residues. The germline V and J ends were trimmed by 4 bases and 9 bases, with 14 bases remaining between them. Per germline, CDR1 SGHDT and CDR2 YYEEEE. The chain's CDR3 is CASSLALGGSPLHF. In DNA form, the CDR3 reads TGTGCCAGCAGCCTAGCCCTCGGCGGTTCACCCCTCCACTTT.

This clone has just one count. V usage is TRBV5-6 and J usage is TRBJ1-2, with unresolved D. The CDR3 covers 15 residues. Between the trimmed V and J ends, which lost 0 bases and 4 bases, there was a span of 13 bases. Germline CDR1 and CDR2: SGHDT and YYEEEE. The CDR3 spells CASSLEPERVYGYTF. DNA of the CDR3: TGTGCCAGCAGCTTGGAACCGGAGAGGGTCTATGGCTACACCTTC. The variable domain in full, completed from reference TRBV5-6 and TRBJ1-2, reads DAGVTQSPTHLIKTRGQQVTLRCSPKSGHDTVSWYQQALGQGPQFIFQYYEEEERQRGNFPDRFSGHQFPNYSSELNVNALLLGDSALYLCASSLEPERVYGYTFGSGTRLTVV.

The gene calls are TRBV7-8 and TRBJ2-3; 8 bases agree with TRBD2. Germline V gene data show CDR1 as SGHVS and CDR2 as FQNEAQ. The CDR3 length is 15 residues. Germline trimming cut 4 bases from V and 6 bases from J; bases unmatched to any gene: 9. For the CDR3, the DNA is TGTGCCAGCAGCTCAAGCGGGAGTCGGGGGGATACGCAGTATTTT. Amino acid sequence: CASSSSGSRGDTQYF.

The V gene is TRBV6-5, the J gene TRBJ1-2, with D unresolved. Germline V CDR1 and CDR2: MNHEY, SVGAGI. V was clipped by 0 bases and J by 4 bases, with 15 bases between them. The CDR3 length is 16 residues. Written as DNA, the CDR3 is TGTGCCAGCAGTTACTCCGGAGGACGGCGCTCCTATGGCTACACCTTC. This sequence encodes CASSYSGGRRSYGYTF.

This clone has more than one count but fewer than ten. The chain couples TRBV5-1 to TRBJ2-1, with TRBD1 as a possible D gene (6 bases). The V gene lost 6 bases and the J gene lost 3 bases, with 7 bases spanning the gap. The CDR3 sequence is 12 residues long. Germline CDR1 SGHRS, CDR2 YFSETQ. CDR3: CASMDSYNEQFF. The CDR3 DNA follows: TGCGCCAGCATGGACAGCTACAATGAGCAGTTCTTC.

There are a few counts of this clone. The genes are TRBV5-1 and TRBJ2-2, with no clear D. Germline V CDR1 and CDR2: SGHRS, YFSETQ. This CDR3 comprises 15 residues. V was pared by 0 bases and J by 1 base, with 7 bases between. CDR3 region: CASSLGTVNTGELFF. The CDR3 nucleotides are TGCGCCAGCAGCTTGGGTACGGTGAACACCGGGGAGCTGTTTTTT.

CDR3 in DNA: TGTGCCAGCAGCGGCCAGCCGCGGGGGAGTGATGGCTACACCTTC. Translation gives CASSGQPRGSDGYTF. The chain combines TRBV7-2 with TRBJ1-2; D possibly corresponds to TRBD1 (5 bases). Trimming left V 5 bases short and J 6 bases short, with 19 bases between. The CDR3 is 15 residues long. Looked up from germline, CDR1 is SGHTA and CDR2 is FQGNSA. The full variable domain, completed using reference TRBV7-2 and TRBJ1-2, is GAGVSQSPSNKVTEKGKDVELRCDPISGHTALYWYRQSLGQGLEFLIYFQGNSAPDKSGLPSDRFSAERTGGSVSTLTIQRTQQEDSAVYLCASSGQPRGSDGYTFGSGTRLTVV.

This clone was observed a single time. The CDR3 loop reads CASSLGAGSNTEAFF. The CDR3 DNA reads TGCGCCAGCAGCCTGGGTGCAGGGTCGAACACTGAAGCTTTCTTT. The chain carries TRBV4-1 and TRBJ1-1, with D possibly being TRBD1 (5 bases). V was clipped by 4 bases and J by 1 base, with 13 bases between them. Per the germline V gene, CDR1 is MGHRA and CDR2 is YSYEKL. The CDR3 has 15 residues.

This clone was seen once. The gene calls are TRBV11-2 and TRBJ2-1, with TRBD1 as a possible D gene (6 bases). There are 13 residues in the CDR3. Germline V gene data show CDR1 as SGHAT and CDR2 as FQNNGV. V was shortened by 6 bases and J by 5 bases, with 11 bases between the two germline ends. The CDR3 is CASSYTGNNEQFF. CDR3 in DNA: TGTGCCAGCAGTTATACAGGGAACAATGAGCAGTTCTTC.

The CDR3 is CASSQGAGTGGREQYF. The CDR3, as DNA: TGCGCCAGCAGCCAAGGGGCCGGGACAGGGGGGCGCGAGCAGTACTTC. J is TRBJ2-7 and V is TRBV4-1, with 11 positions matching TRBD1. The germline gives CDR1 MGHRA, CDR2 YSYEKL. V dropped 1 base and J dropped 6; count of bases not matched to a gene: 8. The CDR3 is made up of 16 amino acids.

This clone showed up just a few times. This sequence joins TRBV7-9 and TRBJ1-2, with D hard to call. With 1 base removed from V and 4 bases from J, the gap between germline ends came to 10 bases. CDR3 length: 14 residues. Per germline, CDR1 SEHNR and CDR2 FQNEAQ (reference sequence). The CDR3 reads CASSLDVSFYGYTF. CDR3 nucleotide sequence: TGTGCCAGCAGCTTAGACGTGAGCTTCTATGGCTACACCTTC. The full variable domain, rest sourced from reference TRBV7-9 and TRBJ1-2, is DTGVSQNPRHKITKRGQNVTFRCDPISEHNRLYWYRQTLGQGPEFLTYFQNEAQLEKSRLLSDRFSAERPKGSFSTLEIQRTEQGDSAMYLCASSLDVSFYGYTFGSGTRLTVV.

J is TRBJ2-2 and V is TRBV6-4, with D maybe TRBD2 (5 bases). V lost 5 bases to trimming and J lost 5 bases, with 12 bases between them. The CDR3 is 14 residues long. Germline V CDR1 and CDR2: MRHNA, SNTAGT. CDR3 coding DNA: TGTGCCAGCAGTCGAGAGGGTGGAACCGGGGAGCTGTTTTTT. It is translated as CASSREGGTGELFF.

The chain combines TRBV6-4 with TRBJ1-1, with D possibly TRBD1 on 6 matching bases. The V gene lost 6 bases and the J gene lost 1 base, with 9 bases spanning the gap. The CDR3 is 13 amino acids. Germline lookup yields CDR1 MRHNA and CDR2 SNTAGT. Here the CDR3 DNA reads TGTGCCAGCAGCATGACAGGGAACACTGAAGCTTTCTTT. Its protein is CASSMTGNTEAFF.

The V call is TRBV7-2, the J call TRBJ1-1; D unresolved. The CDR3 covers 14 residues. Trimming shortened V by 0 bases and J by 1 base, and 6 bases separated the two germline ends. Germline CDR1 and CDR2: SGHTA and FQGNSA. The chain's CDR3 is CASSLAGGNTEAFF. CDR3 nucleotide sequence: TGTGCCAGCAGCTTAGCGGGAGGGAACACTGAAGCTTTCTTT.

The chain recombines TRBV2 with TRBJ2-6; D uncertain. Germline-derived CDR1 and CDR2 are SNHLY and FYNNEI. The CDR3 has 16 residues. V was trimmed by 3 bases and J by 2 bases, leaving 11 bases between them. CDR3 nucleotides: TGTGCCAGCAGTGATAGGTCCCTAGCTGGGGCCAACGTCCTGACTTTC. Translation gives CASSDRSLAGANVLTF.

The V and J genes are TRBV10-3 and TRBJ2-7, with 12 bases matching TRBD2. The V and J ends lost 10 bases and 9 bases, in that order; junction bases with no gene match: 10. CDR3 length: 13 amino acids. Germline V gene lookup returns CDR1 ENHRY and CDR2 SYGVKD. CDR3 DNA: TGTGCCACGAACCTAGCGGGAGGGCCTCTGCAGTACTTC. Amino acids: CATNLAGGPLQYF.

The V gene is TRBV2, the J gene TRBJ1-5, with 7 bases identical to TRBD1. This CDR3 has 14 residues. The germline gives CDR1 SNHLY, CDR2 FYNNEI. V shed 4 bases, J shed 3 bases, and the junction held 3 bases outside the gene matches. Here the CDR3 DNA reads TGTGCCAGCAGTGCAGACAGGGACAATCAGCCCCAGCATTTT. It encodes CASSADRDNQPQHF.